The 25 T cell receptor beta chains in this list originate from one sample, sequenced in a study of shared clonotypes between healthy human individuals. Method: immunoSEQ multiplex PCR; TCRdb's copy keeps in-frame clones and lacks some. The sample yields approximately 980,000 clones, 76% seen once. Sequenced sample: memory CD4+ T cells sorted from blood. Specified subset: CD45RA-negative fraction. The receptors originated from a young man in good health.

V and J are TRBV27 and TRBJ2-2; 7 nucleotides agree with TRBD1. The V gene's germline CDR1 is MNHEY and CDR2 SMNVEV (reference sequence). After removal of 3 bases from V and 4 bases from J, the junction contained 5 bases not matched to a gene. The CDR3 is 15 residues long. The chain's CDR3 is CASSLRGLSTGELFF. The CDR3 coding sequence is TGTGCCAGCAGTTTGAGGGGGCTTTCCACCGGGGAGCTGTTTTTT.

For the CDR3, the DNA is TGTGCCAGCAGCCCGGTAGGGACAGGGGCTTACAATGAGCAGTTCTTC. Protein product: CASSPVGTGAYNEQFF. J is TRBJ2-1 and V is TRBV7-2; 10 positions match TRBD1. CDR1 is SGHTA, CDR2 FQGNSA, per germline. The CDR3 extends over 16 amino acids. Trimming at V came to 5 bases and at J to 4 bases, leaving 8 bases not matched to a gene.

V is TRBV10-3 and J is TRBJ1-2; D gene ambiguous. The CDR3 covers 14 residues. CDR1 and CDR2 from the germline V gene are ENHRY and SYGVKD. Trimming took 0 bases from V and 4 from J, leaving 9 bases between them. The CDR3 coding sequence is TGTGCCATCAGTGAGTCTCCGGTAGCCTATGGCTACACCTTC. Translated: CAISESPVAYGYTF.

This clone was counted once. The chain uses TRBV7-2 and TRBJ1-2; TRBD1 aligns across 9 bases. V shed 5 bases and J 10 bases; nucleotides not matched to a gene: 5. The CDR3 sequence is 12 residues long. Germline CDR1 reads SGHTA; CDR2 reads FQGNSA. CDR3 bases: TGTGCCAGCAGCCGGGACAGGGTTGACTACACCTTC. Its protein is CASSRDRVDYTF.

V usage is TRBV6-5 and J usage is TRBJ1-5; 9 bases are a match to TRBD1. The CDR3 has 15 residues. The V gene end was trimmed by 5 bases and the J gene end by 6 bases; junction bases not matched to a gene: 8. Germline V gene sequence: CDR1 MNHEY, CDR2 SVGAGI. The CDR3 spells CASSPRTGVGQPQHF. CDR3 DNA: TGTGCCAGCAGTCCGAGGACAGGGGTCGGTCAGCCCCAGCATTTT.

This chain uses TRBV5-4 with TRBJ2-7; TRBD1 matches at 7 bases. V lost 3 bases, J lost 0 bases, and 6 bases stayed unmatched. CDR1 is SGHNT, CDR2 YYREEE, per germline (reference sequence). CDR3 length: 15 amino acids. The CDR3: CASSWPSGGSYEQYF. The CDR3 DNA reads TGTGCCAGCAGCTGGCCGTCAGGGGGCTCCTACGAGCAGTACTTC.

The CDR3 protein is CASSARDRTTETQYF. The CDR3 DNA follows: TGCGCCAGCAGCGCCCGGGACAGGACAACGGAGACCCAGTACTTC. This sequence joins TRBV5-1 and TRBJ2-5; 8 positions agree with TRBD1. The CDR3 runs 15 residues. V shed 4 bases and J 5 bases; nucleotides not matched to a gene: 10. The V gene's germline CDR1 is SGHRS and CDR2 YFSETQ.

This clone was seen a single time. CDR3 sequence reads: CASSSYGLANYGYTF. The CDR3 coding sequence is TGTGCCAGCAGCTCCTATGGCCTAGCTAACTATGGCTACACCTTC. This chain uses TRBV7-2 with TRBJ1-2; the D is unclear. Germline lookup yields CDR1 SGHTA and CDR2 FQGNSA. The CDR3 runs 15 residues. The V end lost 4 bases, the J end lost 0 bases, and 12 bases lay between the germline ends.

The genes are TRBV5-1 and TRBJ2-7; D remains unclear. Germline CDR1 and CDR2: SGHRS and YFSETQ. Trimming stripped 0 bases from V and 7 bases from J, with 14 bases between. The CDR3 has 14 residues. CDR3 in amino acids: CASSLGGFGLEQYF. The CDR3 DNA reads as TGCGCCAGCAGCTTGGGTGGCTTTGGCCTAGAGCAGTACTTC.

This clone was detected once. This specimen includes other DNA sequences encoding the same CDR3. The rearrangement uses TRBV19 and TRBJ2-5; D is unresolved. The CDR3 sequence is 13 residues long. V lost 3 bases and J lost 2, with 7 bases in between. Germline values: CDR1 LNHDA, CDR2 SQIVND (reference sequence). Here the CDR3 DNA reads TGTGCCAGTAGTATCAGCGAACAAGAGACCCAGTACTTC. Its protein is CASSISEQETQYF.

This chain connects TRBV5-4 to TRBJ2-2, with 7 bases fitting TRBD2. The CDR3 length is 15 residues. Trimming took 0 bases from V and 6 from J; bases not matched to a gene: 5. CDR1 and CDR2 (germline): SGHNT, YYREEE (reference sequence). The CDR3 reads CASSLGLAGPGELFF. The CDR3 nucleotides are TGTGCCAGCAGCTTGGGACTAGCAGGCCCCGGGGAGCTGTTTTTT. Supplemented by reference TRBV5-4 and TRBJ2-2, the full variable domain reads ETGVTQSPTHLIKTRGQQVTLRCSSQSGHNTVSWYQQALGQGPQFIFQYYREEENGRGNFPPRFSGLQFPNYSSELNVNALELDDSALYLCASSLGLAGPGELFFGEGSRLTVL.

V gene TRBV28 combines with J gene TRBJ1-5, with D uncertain. Germline V gene lookup returns CDR1 MDHEN and CDR2 SYDVKM. Trimming took 6 bases from V and 2 from J, leaving 8 bases between them. The CDR3 spans 13 residues. CDR3 nucleotide sequence: TGTGCCAGCAGCAGATTCGGCAATCAGCCCCAGCATTTT. As protein: CASSRFGNQPQHF.

This clone was recorded at least ten times. This chain uses TRBV6-1 with TRBJ1-5; 7 bases agree with TRBD1. With V trimmed by 6 bases and J by 10 bases, 15 bases remained unmatched. CDR3 length: 15 residues. CDR1 and CDR2 from the germline V gene are MNHNS and SASEGT. In nucleotides, the CDR3 is TGTGCCAGCAGAAGGGGACAGCCGGTGGCTGGACCCCAGCATTTT. This encodes CASRRGQPVAGPQHF.

This sequence joins TRBV5-1 and TRBJ2-2, with a tentative D call TRBD1 (5 bases). Germline CDR1 SGHRS, CDR2 YFSETQ. CDR3 length: 12 amino acids. Trimming took off 7 bases at V and 6 bases at J, with 10 bases between the two ends. CDR3 amino acids: CASSQGPGELFF. The CDR3 region has the DNA TGCGCCAGCTCGCAGGGCCCCGGGGAGCTGTTTTTT.

The chain carries TRBV18 and TRBJ2-5, with 7 bases matching TRBD1. Germline V gene sequence: CDR1 KGHSH, CDR2 LQKENI. This CDR3 region has 16 residues. Germline trimming cut 6 bases from V and 5 bases from J; bases unmatched to any gene: 15. CDR3 DNA sequence: TGTGCCAGCTCCAGGTTTGGCAGGGGGATAGGCGAGACCCAGTACTTC. This translates into CASSRFGRGIGETQYF.

This clone was recorded a few times. The rearrangement links TRBV10-3 to TRBJ2-7; tentatively, D is TRBD1 (6 bases). This CDR3 comprises 14 residues. The V gene's germline CDR1 is ENHRY and CDR2 SYGVKD. V was cut by 8 bases and J by 3 bases, with 17 bases left in between. The CDR3 coding sequence is TGTGCCATCCAAGCCTCCGGGACACACTACGAGCAGTACTTC. It translates to CAIQASGTHYEQYF.

In the case of this clone: One base away lies a much larger clone, so this may be a sequencing read error. This chain connects TRBV6-1 to TRBJ2-5; no clear D gene. Germline V gene data show CDR1 as MNHNS and CDR2 as SASEGT. CDR3 size: 12 residues. Trimming removed 5 bases from V and 5 bases from J, with 9 bases in between. The DNA of the CDR3 is TGTGCCAGCAGTTCCCCGGCGGAGACCCAGTACTTC. Translating it yields CASSSPAETQYF.

The chain employs TRBV19 and TRBJ1-4; TRBD1 matches 9 bases. The CDR3 has 15 residues. V lost 6 bases to trimming and J lost 1 base; unmatched junction nucleotides: 3. Germline CDR1 LNHDA, CDR2 SQIVND (reference sequence). The CDR3 is CASRTDRGTNEKLFF. For the CDR3, the DNA is TGTGCCAGTAGGACGGACAGGGGAACTAATGAAAAACTGTTTTTT.

The chain carries TRBV21-1 and TRBJ2-7; TRBD1, the table's D call, lacks a check against the DNA. TRBV21-1 is described as a pseudogene. The CDR3 length is 20 residues. The CDR3 is CASSPIGQPMSYQSSYEQYF. In DNA, the CDR3 is TGTGCCAGCAGCCCAATAGGACAGCCAATGAGCTATCAGAGCTCCTACGAGCAGTACTTC.

This clone came up once. The chain couples TRBV28 to TRBJ2-3; D remains ambiguous. Trimming took 11 bases from V and 2 from J, leaving 14 bases between them. Germline assignment: CDR1 MDHEN and CDR2 SYDVKM. CDR3 length: 13 amino acids. The CDR3 DNA follows: TGTGCCTCCTTGGGCCCTCTCACAGATACGCAGTATTTT. This sequence encodes CASLGPLTDTQYF.

The chain has TRBV4-2 and TRBJ2-2; D is tentatively TRBD1 or TRBD2 (7 bases each). The germline V gene encodes CDR1 LGHNA and CDR2 YNFKEQ. CDR3 length equals 16 residues. The germline V and J ends were trimmed by 0 bases and 4 bases, with 12 bases remaining between them. DNA for the CDR3: TGTGCCAGCAGCCAAGACAGGGGGGGCGGCACCGGGGAGCTGTTTTTT. The encoded protein is CASSQDRGGGTGELFF.

This clone was counted once. The chain couples TRBV10-3 to TRBJ2-3, with 8 bases lining up with TRBD1. The CDR3 has 15 residues. V trimming: 7 bases; J trimming: 0 bases; junction bases outside the gene matches: 6. CDR1 is ENHRY, CDR2 SYGVKD, per germline. CDR3 loop: CAITATGASTDTQYF. CDR3 in DNA: TGTGCCATCACCGCGACAGGGGCTAGCACAGATACGCAGTATTTT.

V and J are TRBV10-3 and TRBJ2-2; 15 bases map to TRBD2. The CDR3 runs 16 residues. Trimming removed 10 bases from V and 5 bases from J; junction bases left unmatched: 8. From germline, CDR1 is ENHRY and CDR2 SYGVKD. The CDR3 reads CATGLAGGPGTGELFF. CDR3 coding DNA: TGTGCCACCGGACTAGCGGGAGGGCCCGGAACCGGGGAGCTGTTTTTT.

This rearrangement joins TRBV5-4 to TRBJ1-1; 8 nucleotides agree with TRBD1. Germline values: CDR1 SGHNT, CDR2 YYREEE (reference sequence). The J segment lost 6 bases and the V segment lost 4 bases, leaving 8 bases of the junction unmatched. The CDR3 length is 14 residues. CDR3 DNA sequence: TGTGCCAGCAGCCCGGGACAGGAGGGTCCTGAAGCTTTCTTT. Its protein product is CASSPGQEGPEAFF. Looking up the rest from reference TRBV5-4 and TRBJ1-1 gives the full variable domain: ETGVTQSPTHLIKTRGQQVTLRCSSQSGHNTVSWYQQALGQGPQFIFQYYREEENGRGNFPPRFSGLQFPNYSSELNVNALELDDSALYLCASSPGQEGPEAFFGQGTRLTVV.

The chain joins TRBV29-1 to TRBJ2-7; D not certain. The CDR3 covers 12 residues. The ends were cut back, 7 bases at V and 3 bases at J, with 13 bases in the middle. CDR1 and CDR2 (germline): SQVTM, ANQGSEA. The CDR3: CSASRAGYEQYF. The CDR3 DNA reads as TGCAGCGCCTCAAGGGCTGGCTACGAGCAGTACTTC.